This entry describes one T cell receptor (beta chain). The assay was immunoSEQ multiplex PCR, and TCRdb's table has in-frame clones only and misses some. This repertoire shows hundreds of thousands of clones, 85% to 90% found once; its top ten account for 10%. The record originates from a study of blood T cell repertoires in COVID-19. At the level of the study: The cDNA or gDNA used as material had been derived from T cells, B-cell-depleted T cells, or PBMCs.

The V gene lost 6 bases and the J gene lost 0 bases, with 17 bases spanning the gap. Germline loops: CDR1 MDHEN, CDR2 SYDVKM. CDR3 length: 16 residues. The chain joins TRBV28 to TRBJ1-2, with D perhaps TRBD1 (5 bases). This clonotype originated in a woman in her 50s who had recovered from COVID-19. Material for sequencing was PBMCs or T cells enriched from blood (not recorded which). The CDR3 spells CASSGGVGQTNYGYTF. The CDR3 DNA sequence: TGTGCCAGCAGCGGGGGGGTAGGGCAAACTAACTATGGCTACACCTTC.